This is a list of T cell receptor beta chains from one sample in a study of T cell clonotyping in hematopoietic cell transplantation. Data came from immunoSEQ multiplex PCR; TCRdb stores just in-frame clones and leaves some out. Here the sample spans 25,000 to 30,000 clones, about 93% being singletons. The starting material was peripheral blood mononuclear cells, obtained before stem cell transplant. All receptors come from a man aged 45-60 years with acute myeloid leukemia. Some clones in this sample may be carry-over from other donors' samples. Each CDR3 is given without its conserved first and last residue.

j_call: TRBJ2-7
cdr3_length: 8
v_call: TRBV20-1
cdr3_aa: SAYRDEQY

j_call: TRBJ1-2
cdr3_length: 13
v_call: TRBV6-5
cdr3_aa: ASSYNGQGAYGYT

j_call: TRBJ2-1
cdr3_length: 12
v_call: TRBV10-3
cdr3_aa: AITPGTAYNEQF

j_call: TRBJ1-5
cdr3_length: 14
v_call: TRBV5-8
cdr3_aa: ASSLWGVVSNQPQH

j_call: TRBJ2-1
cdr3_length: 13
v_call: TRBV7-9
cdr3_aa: ASSLNRATYNEQF

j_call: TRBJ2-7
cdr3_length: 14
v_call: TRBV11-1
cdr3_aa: ASSDGRDRDPYEQY

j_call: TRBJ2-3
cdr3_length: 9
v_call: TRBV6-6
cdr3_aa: ASNIGDTQY

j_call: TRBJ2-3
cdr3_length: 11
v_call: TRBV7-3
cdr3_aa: ASSFGSTDTQY

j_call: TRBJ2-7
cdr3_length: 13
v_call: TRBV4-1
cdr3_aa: ASSRTSGSSYEQY

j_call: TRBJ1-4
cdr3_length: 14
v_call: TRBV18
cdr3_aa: ASSPEQGTTNEKLF

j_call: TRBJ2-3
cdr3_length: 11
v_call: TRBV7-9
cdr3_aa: ASSLKSTDTQY